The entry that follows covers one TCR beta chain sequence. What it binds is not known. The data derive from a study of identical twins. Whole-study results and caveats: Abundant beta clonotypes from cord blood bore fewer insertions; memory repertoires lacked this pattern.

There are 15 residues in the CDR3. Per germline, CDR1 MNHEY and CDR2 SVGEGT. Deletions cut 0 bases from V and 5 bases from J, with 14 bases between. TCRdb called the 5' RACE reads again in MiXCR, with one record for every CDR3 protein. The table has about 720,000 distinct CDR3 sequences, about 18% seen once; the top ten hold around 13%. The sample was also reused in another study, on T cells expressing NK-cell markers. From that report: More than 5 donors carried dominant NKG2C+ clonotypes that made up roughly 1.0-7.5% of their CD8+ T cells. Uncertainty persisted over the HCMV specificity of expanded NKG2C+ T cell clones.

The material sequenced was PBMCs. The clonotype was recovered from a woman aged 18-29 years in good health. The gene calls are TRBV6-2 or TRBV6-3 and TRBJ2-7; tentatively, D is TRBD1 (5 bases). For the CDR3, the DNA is TGTGCCAGCAGTTACTCAACAGGCTATCTTAACGAGCAGTACTTC. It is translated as CASSYSTGYLNEQYF.